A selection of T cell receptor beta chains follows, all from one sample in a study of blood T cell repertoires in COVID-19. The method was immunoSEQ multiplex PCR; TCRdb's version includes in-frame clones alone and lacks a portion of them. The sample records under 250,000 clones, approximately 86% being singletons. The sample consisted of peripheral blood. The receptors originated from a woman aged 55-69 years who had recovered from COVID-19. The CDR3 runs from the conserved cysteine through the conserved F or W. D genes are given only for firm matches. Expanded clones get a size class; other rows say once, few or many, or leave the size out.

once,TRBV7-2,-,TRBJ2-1,CASSPRVSYNEQFF,TGTGCCAGCAGCCCGCGCGTCTCCTACAATGAGCAGTTCTTC
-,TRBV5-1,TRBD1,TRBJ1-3,CASSLTRQGAGNTIYF,TGCGCCAGCAGCTTGACTCGGCAGGGGGCTGGAAACACCATATATTTT
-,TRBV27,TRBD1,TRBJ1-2,CASSWTGEFYGYTF,TGTGCCAGCAGTTGGACAGGGGAGTTCTATGGCTACACCTTC
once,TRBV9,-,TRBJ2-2,CASSSWAANTGELFF,TGTGCCAGCAGCTCCTGGGCAGCGAACACCGGGGAGCTGTTTTTT
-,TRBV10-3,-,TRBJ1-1,CAISESVAQGNTEAFF,TGTGCCATCAGTGAGTCCGTCGCACAGGGGAACACTGAAGCTTTCTTT
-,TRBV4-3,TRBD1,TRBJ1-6,CASSQWTGGDPLHF,TGCGCCAGCAGCCAGTGGACAGGGGGCGATCCCCTCCACTTT
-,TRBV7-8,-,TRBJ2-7,CASSLKGTWGYYEQYF,TGTGCCAGCAGCTTAAAGGGGACTTGGGGGTACTACGAGCAGTACTTC
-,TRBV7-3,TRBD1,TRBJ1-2,CASSLPGGYGYTF,TGTGCCAGCAGCTTGCCAGGGGGATATGGCTACACCTTC
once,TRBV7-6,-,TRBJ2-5,CASSLRYQETQYF,TGTGCCAGCAGCTTACGGTACCAAGAGACCCAGTACTTC
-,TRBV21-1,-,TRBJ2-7,CASSKKDRNYEQYF,TGTGCCAGCAGCAAGAAGGACAGGAACTACGAGCAGTACTTC
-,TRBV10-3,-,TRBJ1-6,CAISESGGWNSPLHF,TGTGCCATCAGTGAGTCGGGGGGATGGAATTCACCCCTCCACTTT
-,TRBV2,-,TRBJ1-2,CASNYDAVDYGYTF,TGTGCCAGCAATTATGACGCGGTGGACTATGGCTACACCTTC
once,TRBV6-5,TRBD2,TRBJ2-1,CASSRTSGGWNEQFF,TGTGCCAGCAGTCGGACTAGCGGGGGGTGGAATGAGCAGTTCTTC
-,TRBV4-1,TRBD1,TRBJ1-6,CASSRTGTGGPSYNSPLHF,TGCGCCAGCAGCCGCACCGGGACAGGGGGCCCTTCATATAATTCACCCCTCCACTTT
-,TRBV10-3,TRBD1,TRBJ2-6,CAISEGGDRGPGANVLTF,TGTGCCATCAGTGAAGGGGGGGACAGGGGGCCAGGGGCCAACGTCCTGACTTTC
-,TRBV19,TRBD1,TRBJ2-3,CASTTRAWQGADTQYF,TGTGCCAGTACCACACGCGCATGGCAGGGGGCCGATACGCAGTATTTT
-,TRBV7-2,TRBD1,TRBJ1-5,CASSSQGDQPQHF,TGTGCCAGCAGCTCCCAGGGGGATCAGCCCCAGCATTTT
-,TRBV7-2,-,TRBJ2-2,CASSRRAGANTGELFF,TGTGCCAGCAGCCGTAGAGCAGGGGCGAACACCGGGGAGCTGTTTTTT
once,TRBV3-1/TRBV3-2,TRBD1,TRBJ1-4,CASSQLDRGPGTSGAILFF,TGTGCCAGCAGCCAGCTGGACAGGGGGCCCGGTACAAGCGGGGCAATCCTGTTTTTT
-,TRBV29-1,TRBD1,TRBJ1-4,CSVDGTGDEKLFF,TGCAGCGTCGACGGGACAGGGGACGAAAAACTGTTTTTT
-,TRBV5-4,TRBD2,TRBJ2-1,CASSLGLAGNWGSNEQFF,TGTGCCAGCAGCTTAGGGCTAGCGGGGAATTGGGGGAGCAATGAGCAGTTCTTC
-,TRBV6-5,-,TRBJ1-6,CASSWVRGNSPLHF,TGTGCCAGCAGTTGGGTAAGGGGGAATTCACCCCTCCACTTT
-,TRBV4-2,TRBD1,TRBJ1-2,CASSQDRRGHYYGYTF,TGTGCCAGCAGCCAAGATCGCAGGGGGCACTACTATGGCTACACCTTC
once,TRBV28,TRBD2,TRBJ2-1,CASSGDLAGLYNEQFF,TGTGCCAGCAGCGGCGATTTAGCGGGCCTGTACAATGAGCAGTTCTTC
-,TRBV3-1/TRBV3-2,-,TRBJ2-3,CASSQDSRGNTQYF,TGTGCCAGCAGCCAAGATTCTAGGGGTAATACGCAGTATTTT
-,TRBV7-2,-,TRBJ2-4,CASSLVGRAKNIQYF,TGTGCCAGCAGCTTGGTGGGGAGAGCCAAAAACATTCAGTACTTC
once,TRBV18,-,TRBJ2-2,CASSPTNTGRNTGELFF,TGTGCCAGCTCACCAACGAACACAGGGAGGAACACCGGGGAGCTGTTTTTT
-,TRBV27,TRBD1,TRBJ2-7,CASRPSGQGYEQYF,TGTGCCAGCAGGCCTTCGGGACAGGGCTACGAGCAGTACTTC
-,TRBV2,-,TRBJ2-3,CASIPFSLTSTDTQYF,TGTGCCAGCATCCCCTTTAGCCTAACAAGCACAGATACGCAGTATTTT
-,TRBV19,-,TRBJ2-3,CASSIGRGVDTQYF,TGTGCCAGTAGTATAGGCAGGGGGGTGGATACGCAGTATTTT
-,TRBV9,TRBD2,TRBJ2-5,CASSPGTGGETQYF,TGTGCCAGCAGCCCAGGGACGGGGGGAGAGACCCAGTACTTC
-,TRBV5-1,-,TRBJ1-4,CASSFREDEKLFF,TGCGCCAGCAGCTTTAGGGAGGATGAAAAACTGTTTTTT
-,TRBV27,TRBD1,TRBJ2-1,CASSFGGQGVYNEQFF,TGTGCCAGCAGTTTCGGGGGACAGGGCGTTTACAATGAGCAGTTCTTC
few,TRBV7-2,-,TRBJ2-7,CASSLWSSSYEQYF,TGTGCCAGCAGCTTATGGAGTAGCTCCTACGAGCAGTACTTC
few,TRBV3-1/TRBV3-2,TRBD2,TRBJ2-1,CASSPSGGGGSDSYNEQFF,TGTGCCAGCAGCCCCTCCGGGGGCGGGGGGTCGGATTCCTACAATGAGCAGTTCTTC